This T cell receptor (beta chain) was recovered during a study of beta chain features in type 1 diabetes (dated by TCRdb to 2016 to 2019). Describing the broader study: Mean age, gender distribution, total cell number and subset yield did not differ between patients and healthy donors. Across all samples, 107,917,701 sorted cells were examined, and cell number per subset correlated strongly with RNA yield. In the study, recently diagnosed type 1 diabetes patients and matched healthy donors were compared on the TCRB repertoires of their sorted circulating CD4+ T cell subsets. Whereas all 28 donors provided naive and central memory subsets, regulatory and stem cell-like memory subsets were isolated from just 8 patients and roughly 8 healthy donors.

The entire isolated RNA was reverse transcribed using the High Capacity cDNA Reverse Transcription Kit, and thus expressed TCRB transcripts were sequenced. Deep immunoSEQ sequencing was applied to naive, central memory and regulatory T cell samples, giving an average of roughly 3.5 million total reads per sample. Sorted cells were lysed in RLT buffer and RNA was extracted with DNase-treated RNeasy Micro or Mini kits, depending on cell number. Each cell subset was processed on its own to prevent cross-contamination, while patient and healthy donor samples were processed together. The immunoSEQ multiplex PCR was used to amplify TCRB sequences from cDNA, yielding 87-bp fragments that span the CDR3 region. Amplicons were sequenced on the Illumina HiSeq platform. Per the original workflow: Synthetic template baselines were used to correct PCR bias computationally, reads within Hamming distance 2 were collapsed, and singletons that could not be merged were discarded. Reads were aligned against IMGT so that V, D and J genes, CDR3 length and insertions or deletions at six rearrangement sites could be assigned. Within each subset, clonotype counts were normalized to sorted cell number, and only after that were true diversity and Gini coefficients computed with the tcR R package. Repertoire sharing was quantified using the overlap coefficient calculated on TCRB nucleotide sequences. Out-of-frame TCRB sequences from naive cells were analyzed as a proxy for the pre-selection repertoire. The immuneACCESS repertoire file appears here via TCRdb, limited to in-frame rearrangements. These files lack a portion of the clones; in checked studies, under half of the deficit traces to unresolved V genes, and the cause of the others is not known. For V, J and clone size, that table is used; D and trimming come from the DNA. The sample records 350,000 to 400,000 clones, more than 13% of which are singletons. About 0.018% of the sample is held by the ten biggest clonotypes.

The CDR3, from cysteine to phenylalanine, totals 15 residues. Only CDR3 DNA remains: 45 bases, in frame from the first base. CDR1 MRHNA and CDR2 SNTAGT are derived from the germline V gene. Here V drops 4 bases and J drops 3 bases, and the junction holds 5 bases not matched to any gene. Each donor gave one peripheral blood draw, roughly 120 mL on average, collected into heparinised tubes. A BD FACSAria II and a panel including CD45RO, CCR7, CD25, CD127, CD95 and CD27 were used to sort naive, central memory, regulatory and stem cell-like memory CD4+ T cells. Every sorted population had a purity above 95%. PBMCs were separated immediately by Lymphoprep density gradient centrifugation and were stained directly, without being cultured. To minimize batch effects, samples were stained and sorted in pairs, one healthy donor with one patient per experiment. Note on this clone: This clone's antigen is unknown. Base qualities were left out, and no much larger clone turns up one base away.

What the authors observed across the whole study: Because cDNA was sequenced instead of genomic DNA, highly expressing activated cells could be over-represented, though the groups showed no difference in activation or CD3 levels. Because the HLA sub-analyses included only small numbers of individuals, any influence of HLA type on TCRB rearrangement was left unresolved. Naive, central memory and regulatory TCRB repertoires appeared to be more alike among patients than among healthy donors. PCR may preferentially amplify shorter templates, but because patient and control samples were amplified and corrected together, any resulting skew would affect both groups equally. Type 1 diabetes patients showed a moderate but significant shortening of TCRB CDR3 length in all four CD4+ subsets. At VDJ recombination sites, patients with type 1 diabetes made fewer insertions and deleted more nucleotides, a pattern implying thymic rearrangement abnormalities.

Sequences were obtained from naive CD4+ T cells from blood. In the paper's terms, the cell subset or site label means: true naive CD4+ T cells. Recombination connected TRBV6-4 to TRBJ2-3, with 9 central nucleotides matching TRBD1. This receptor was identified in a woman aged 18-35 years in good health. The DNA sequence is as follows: TGTGCCAGCAGTGTCACAGGGGGCGCAACAGATACGCAGTATTTT. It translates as CASSVTGGATDTQYF.